A single sample is the source of the 24 T cell receptor beta chains below, sequenced in a study of control samples from healthy donors and cancer patients. Measured with immunoSEQ multiplex PCR; TCRdb has only the in-frame clones, and not every one. The table lists some 120,000 clones, roughly 84% of them singletons. Input material: blood. Receptors originate from a man aged 35-49 years in good health.

The chain carries TRBV6-1 and TRBJ2-4; D is uncertain. The CDR3 sequence is 16 residues long. The germline V and J ends were trimmed by 2 bases and 0 bases, with 11 bases remaining between them. Germline V gene sequence: CDR1 MNHNS, CDR2 SASEGT. The CDR3 protein is CASSEPGRLAKNIQYF. The CDR3 bases are TGTGCCAGCAGTGAACCAGGACGGCTAGCCAAAAACATTCAGTACTTC.

The V and J genes are TRBV5-1 and TRBJ2-6, with D unclear. V gave up 1 base and J gave up 4 bases, with 6 bases separating them. The CDR3 covers 14 residues. Germline CDR1 SGHRS, CDR2 YFSETQ. The CDR3 nucleotides are TGCGCCAGCAGCTTGAATGTAGGGGCCAACGTCCTGACTTTC. Residues: CASSLNVGANVLTF.

About this clone: Within the sample, other DNA sequences also encode this same CDR3. This chain joins TRBV19 and TRBJ1-2; D gene ambiguous. Germline CDR1 and CDR2: LNHDA and SQIVND (reference sequence). Trimming stripped 3 bases from V and 3 bases from J, with 8 bases between. The CDR3 is made up of 13 amino acids. As DNA, the CDR3 is TGTGCCAGTAGTATTAGCCGGGACTATGGCTACACCTTC. It translates to CASSISRDYGYTF.

This clone has just one count. V usage is TRBV5-1 and J usage is TRBJ1-1; tentative D call: TRBD1 (6 bases). The V and J ends lost 5 bases and 0 bases respectively, with 20 bases between them. From germline, CDR1 is SGHRS and CDR2 YFSETQ. The CDR3 is 17 amino acids. The chain's CDR3 is CASSPSGSGQLNTEAFF. In DNA, the CDR3 is TGCGCCAGCAGTCCCTCCGGTTCCGGACAGCTGAACACTGAAGCTTTCTTT. The whole variable domain, remainder taken from reference TRBV5-1 and TRBJ1-1, is KAGVTQTPRYLIKTRGQQVTLSCSPISGHRSVSWYQQTPGQGLQFLFEYFSETQRNKGNFPGRFSGRQFSNSRSEMNVSTLELGDSALYLCASSPSGSGQLNTEAFFGQGTRLTVV.

The rearrangement links TRBV10-3 to TRBJ1-4; unclear D gene. CDR1 ENHRY and CDR2 SYGVKD come from the germline V gene. Trimming shortened V by 2 bases and J by 0 bases, and 4 bases separated the two germline ends. The CDR3 extends over 14 amino acids. In nucleotides, the CDR3 is TGTGCCATCAGTGAGGGGGCAACTAATGAAAAACTGTTTTTT. Protein product: CAISEGATNEKLFF.

V is TRBV18 and J is TRBJ1-4; D is unclear. CDR1 and CDR2 (germline): KGHSH, LQKENI. V was shortened by 1 base and J by 7 bases, with 10 bases between the two germline ends. The CDR3 consists of 14 residues. CDR3 region: CASSPLPRGEKLFF. In nucleotides, the CDR3 is TGTGCCAGCTCACCACTCCCTCGTGGTGAAAAACTGTTTTTT.

The table lists this clone with a count of one. The chain is built from TRBV6-2 or TRBV6-3 and TRBJ1-1; D perhaps matches TRBD1 (5 bases). CDR3 length equals 11 residues. Germline V lookup: CDR1 MNHEY, CDR2 SVGEGT. Trimming took off 6 bases at V and 7 bases at J, with 9 bases between the two ends. DNA of the CDR3: TGTGCCAGCAGCCCGGGGGGTGAAGCTTTCTTT. Its protein is CASSPGGEAFF.

In this sample, this clone turned up once. This chain uses TRBV7-9 with TRBJ2-3, with D possibly TRBD2 on 5 matching bases. Germline CDR1 and CDR2: SEHNR and FQNEAQ (reference sequence). V lost 5 bases and J 4 bases, leaving 7 bases between the germline ends. The CDR3 totals 12 residues. The CDR3, as DNA: TGTGCCAGCAGCCTTAGCGCAGATACGCAGTATTTT. The encoded protein is CASSLSADTQYF.

V gene TRBV14 combines with J gene TRBJ2-2, with 14 bases that match TRBD2. Trimming at V came to 2 bases and at J to 6 bases, leaving 20 bases not matched to a gene. CDR1 is SGHDN, CDR2 FVKESK, per germline. CDR3 length equals 22 residues. The CDR3 DNA reads TGTGCCAGCAGCCAAAACCCGCCTGGACTAGCGGGGGGCGTAACAAGAGCCGGGGAGCTGTTTTTT. Amino acids: CASSQNPPGLAGGVTRAGELFF.

The V and J genes are TRBV5-1 and TRBJ1-6, with 8 bases identical to TRBD1. This CDR3 is 14 amino acids long. Per the germline V gene, CDR1 is SGHRS and CDR2 is YFSETQ. J gave up 5 bases and V 3 bases, and 1 base lay outside the gene matches. The CDR3: CASSWTGNNSPLHF. The CDR3 DNA reads as TGCGCCAGCAGCTGGACAGGGAATAATTCACCCCTCCACTTT.

The rearrangement joins TRBV10-3 to TRBJ2-5, with unresolved D. CDR1 and CDR2 (germline): ENHRY, SYGVKD. There are 13 residues in the CDR3. Trimming left V 7 bases short and J 1 base short, with 10 bases between. CDR3 DNA: TGTGCCATCAAGTCTGCAGGCCAAGAGACCCAGTACTTC. Amino acid sequence: CAIKSAGQETQYF.

The chain couples TRBV2 to TRBJ1-5; no definite D call. Germline V lookup: CDR1 SNHLY, CDR2 FYNNEI. This CDR3 has 14 residues. Deletions cut 11 bases from V and 0 bases from J, with 14 bases between. CDR3: CASRFTHSNQPQHF. The CDR3 region has the DNA TGTGCCTCCCGCTTTACACATAGCAATCAGCCCCAGCATTTT.

V usage is TRBV7-2 and J usage is TRBJ1-4; D is undetermined. V was pared by 2 bases and J by 6 bases, with 13 bases between. This CDR3 contains 15 residues. CDR1 is SGHTA and CDR2 is FQGNSA in the germline V gene. The CDR3 nucleotides are TGTGCCAGCAGCTTATCTGGGATTCCCTATGAAAAACTGTTTTTT. Its protein is CASSLSGIPYEKLFF.

This chain joins TRBV25-1 and TRBJ2-7; D gene uncertain. This CDR3 is built from 14 residues. V dropped 4 bases and J dropped 3 bases, with 13 bases sitting between them. The germline V gene encodes CDR1 MGHDK and CDR2 SYGVNS. The CDR3: CASSALPRSYEQYF. Here the CDR3 DNA reads TGTGCCAGCAGTGCCCTCCCTAGGAGCTACGAGCAGTACTTC.

A single count supports this clone. The chain combines TRBV4-3 with TRBJ2-7; D possibly corresponds to TRBD2 (6 bases). The CDR3 is made up of 15 amino acids. CDR1 and CDR2 (germline): LGHNA, YSLEER. V was pared by 1 base and J by 1 base, with 11 bases between. For the CDR3, the DNA is TGCGCCAGCAGCCAAGCCGGGACTGCATCCTACGAGCAGTACTTC. It is translated as CASSQAGTASYEQYF.

The CDR3 sequence: CASSQDPPGLGTDTQYF. CDR3 in DNA: TGCGCCAGCAGCCAAGATCCCCCTGGACTCGGCACAGATACGCAGTATTTT. The gene calls are TRBV4-3 and TRBJ2-3; D is perhaps TRBD2 (5 bases). Germline V gives CDR1 LGHNA, CDR2 YSLEER. The ends were cut back, 0 bases at V and 1 base at J, with 14 bases in the middle. The CDR3 is made up of 17 amino acids.

The chain links TRBV6-5 to TRBJ1-4; unclear D gene. The V gene lost 6 bases and the J gene lost 3 bases, with 8 bases spanning the gap. The CDR3 length is 13 residues. In germline, CDR1 is MNHEY, CDR2 SVGAGI. The CDR3 loop reads CASRRQPNEKLFF. The DNA of the CDR3 is TGTGCCAGCAGGAGGCAGCCTAATGAAAAACTGTTTTTT.

CDR3 in amino acids: CASSWRAGAGETQYF. The DNA of the CDR3 is TGTGCCAGCAGTTGGAGGGCGGGGGCCGGGGAGACCCAGTACTTC. The genes are TRBV6-5 and TRBJ2-5; the D gene is possibly TRBD2 (7 bases). Germline V gives CDR1 MNHEY, CDR2 SVGAGI. The V end was cut by 4 bases, the J end by 5 bases, with 17 bases between. The CDR3 totals 15 residues.

J is TRBJ2-1 and V is TRBV5-3, with 12 bases identical to TRBD2. TRBV5-3 is annotated as an ORF whose role is uncertain. The trim removed 4 bases at V and 0 bases at J, leaving 23 bases unmatched. CDR3 length equals 23 residues. The CDR3 coding sequence is TGTGCCAGAAGCCCCCCGGGACTAGCGGGTTGGGGGGGGGTGCAAAGCTCCTACAATGAGCAGTTCTTC. Translation: CARSPPGLAGWGGVQSSYNEQFF.

CDR3 coding DNA: TGCGCCAGCAGCCTGTCCGGGACAGGAAGGTACGAGCAGTACTTC. Translating gives CASSLSGTGRYEQYF. The chain is built from TRBV4-3 and TRBJ2-7; TRBD1 aligns across 8 bases. The germline V gene encodes CDR1 LGHNA and CDR2 YSLEER. Losses at the gene ends were 4 bases for V and 4 bases for J; bases not matched to a gene: 9. The CDR3 spans 15 residues.

The chain employs TRBV7-9 and TRBJ1-2; 11 nucleotides agree with TRBD1. Germline CDR1 SEHNR, CDR2 FQNEAQ (reference sequence). The CDR3 contains 18 residues. J was trimmed by 5 bases and V by 5 bases; bases with no gene match: 16. CDR3 sequence reads: CASSQSRTGGARKYGYTF. The CDR3, as DNA: TGTGCCAGCAGCCAAAGTCGGACAGGGGGCGCGAGAAAATATGGCTACACCTTC. Based on the CDR3 plus reference TRBV7-9 and TRBJ1-2, the full variable domain is DTGVSQNPRHKITKRGQNVTFRCDPISEHNRLYWYRQTLGQGPEFLTYFQNEAQLEKSRLLSDRFSAERPKGSFSTLEIQRTEQGDSAMYLCASSQSRTGGARKYGYTFGSGTRLTVV.

This clone was picked up one time. The chain has TRBV4-3 and TRBJ1-2; D remains ambiguous. The CDR3 is 14 amino acids. The germline V gene has CDR1 LGHNA and CDR2 YSLEER. Trimming took off 1 base at V and 5 bases at J, with 11 bases between the two ends. The CDR3 spells CASSQVFSPYGYTF. The CDR3 nucleotides are TGCGCCAGCAGCCAAGTCTTTTCGCCATATGGCTACACCTTC.

The chain links TRBV4-3 to TRBJ2-7; no definite D call. The CDR3 contains 18 residues. Germline V lookup: CDR1 LGHNA, CDR2 YSLEER. Trimming cost V 0 bases and J 0 bases, with 18 bases left between them. The CDR3 reads CASSQDPFSPISSYEQYF. Written as DNA, the CDR3 is TGCGCCAGCAGCCAAGATCCGTTTTCACCTATTAGCTCCTACGAGCAGTACTTC.

V is TRBV5-1 and J is TRBJ2-7; D is unclear. The CDR3 totals 14 residues. The V gene lost 4 bases and the J gene lost 5 bases, with 16 bases spanning the gap. CDR1 is SGHRS, CDR2 YFSETQ, per germline. The DNA for the CDR3 is TGCGCCAGCAGCCGAGAAGTAGTTTGGGACGAGCAGTACTTC. This sequence encodes CASSREVVWDEQYF.